The 24 T cell receptor beta chains in this list originate from one sample, sequenced in a study of cytomegalovirus exposure and HLA in healthy donors. PCR employed 60 Vbeta and 13 Jbeta primers. TCRdb keeps only in-frame clones here, not all; method: immunoSEQ multiplex PCR. The sample has 140,000 to 150,000 clones, 9.4% seen once. Sequencing used PBMCs. These receptors originate from a male donor in good health and CMV-seronegative.

As regards this clone: At one end, the junction sequence differs from germline, possibly due to a read error. CDR3 sequence (DNA): TGCAGCACCGGACAGGGCGACTTC. Encoded protein: CSTGQGDF. The J gene is TRBJ2-5, the V gene TRBV29-1, with 8 bases aligning to TRBD1. The CDR3 extends over 8 amino acids. Germline assignment: CDR1 SQVTM and CDR2 ANQGSEA.

This clone appeared a few times. The rearrangement uses TRBV5-1 and TRBJ1-5, with TRBD1 as a possible D gene (6 bases). Germline V gene sequence: CDR1 SGHRS, CDR2 YFSETQ. Trimming took 4 bases from V and 2 from J, leaving 10 bases between them. CDR3 size: 14 residues. The CDR3 coding sequence is TGCGCCAGCAGCCCAGGGGCAGGCAATCAGCCCCAGCATTTT. Residues: CASSPGAGNQPQHF. Filled out from reference TRBV5-1 and TRBJ1-5, the complete variable domain reads KAGVTQTPRYLIKTRGQQVTLSCSPISGHRSVSWYQQTPGQGLQFLFEYFSETQRNKGNFPGRFSGRQFSNSRSEMNVSTLELGDSALYLCASSPGAGNQPQHFGDGTRLSIL.

The chain employs TRBV28 and TRBJ2-4, with TRBD1 matching over 8 bases. The V segment lost 6 bases and the J segment 0 bases; nucleotides outside the gene matches: 7. The CDR3 length is 16 residues. The V gene's germline CDR1 is MDHEN and CDR2 SYDVKM. DNA for the CDR3: TGTGCCAGCAGCGGGGGACAGGTCCTAGCCAAAAACATTCAGTACTTC. Protein sequence: CASSGGQVLAKNIQYF.

V gene TRBV29-1 combines with J gene TRBJ1-1; D is perhaps TRBD1 (5 bases). The CDR3 covers 14 residues. The V and J ends lost 3 bases and 0 bases respectively, with 11 bases between them. CDR1 and CDR2 from the germline V gene are SQVTM and ANQGSEA. The CDR3 loop reads CSVEGWGMNTEAFF. CDR3 in DNA: TGCAGCGTTGAGGGGTGGGGCATGAACACTGAAGCTTTCTTT. Drawing the rest from reference TRBV29-1 and TRBJ1-1, the complete variable domain is SAVISQKPSRDICQRGTSLTIQCQVDSQVTMMFWYRQQPGQSLTLIATANQGSEATYESGFVIDKFPISRPNLTFSTLTVSNMSPEDSSIYLCSVEGWGMNTEAFFGQGTRLTVV.

This clone came up a few times. The CDR3 is CAISEVPGGRGYGYTF. The CDR3 nucleotides read TGTGCCATCAGTGAGGTCCCAGGGGGCAGAGGCTATGGCTACACCTTC. This sequence joins TRBV10-3 and TRBJ1-2, with 8 bases identical to TRBD1. The germline V gene has CDR1 ENHRY and CDR2 SYGVKD. This CDR3 contains 16 residues. V shed 2 bases and J 4 bases; nucleotides not matched to a gene: 9.

The chain recombines TRBV14 with TRBJ2-5, with 8 bases lining up with TRBD2. The CDR3 has 15 residues. In germline, CDR1 is SGHDN, CDR2 FVKESK. J lost 7 bases, V lost 4 bases, and 11 bases had no gene match. CDR3 protein: CASSLTRSGGWTQYF. The CDR3 DNA reads as TGTGCCAGCAGCCTGACAAGGTCGGGAGGGTGGACCCAGTACTTC.

This clone was observed a handful of times. The rearrangement joins TRBV10-3 to TRBJ2-2, with 7 bases aligning to TRBD2. The germline V gene encodes CDR1 ENHRY and CDR2 SYGVKD. V gave up 7 bases and J gave up 0 bases; unmatched junction bases: 2. The CDR3 length is 14 residues. The chain's CDR3 is CAIKGTTNTGELFF. CDR3 coding DNA: TGTGCCATCAAGGGGACTACGAACACCGGGGAGCTGTTTTTT.

The gene calls are TRBV6-1 and TRBJ2-1; 7 bases map to TRBD1. The length of the CDR3 is 15 residues. The germline V gene encodes CDR1 MNHNS and CDR2 SASEGT. Germline trimming cut 10 bases from V and 5 bases from J; bases unmatched to any gene: 14. The CDR3 DNA reads TGTGCCACCCTCACCACGACAGGGTACCACAATGAGCAGTTCTTC. It translates to CATLTTTGYHNEQFF.

The chain has TRBV5-1 and TRBJ1-1, with 7 bases that match TRBD1. The CDR3 is 16 residues long. V lost 0 bases and J lost 10; bases outside the gene matches: 15. Germline V gene data show CDR1 as SGHRS and CDR2 as YFSETQ. The CDR3 protein is CASSLGRGSIYEVAFF. The CDR3, as DNA: TGCGCCAGCAGCTTGGGCAGGGGGTCGATTTATGAAGTAGCTTTCTTT.

This clone was seen a handful of times. The chain joins TRBV4-3 to TRBJ2-2; TRBD2 matches 7 bases. CDR1 and CDR2 from the germline V gene are LGHNA and YSLEER. With V trimmed by 4 bases and J by 6 bases, 14 bases remained unmatched. There are 17 residues in the CDR3. In nucleotides, the CDR3 is TGCGCCAGCAGCCGGCAAACGGGCGGGAGTAGGGCCGGGGAGCTGTTTTTT. Residues: CASSRQTGGSRAGELFF.

This clone came up a few times. This sequence joins TRBV19 and TRBJ1-2; D unresolved. Germline lookup yields CDR1 LNHDA and CDR2 SQIVND (reference sequence). The CDR3 extends over 13 amino acids. Trimming pared 6 bases from V and 2 bases from J, leaving 10 bases between. DNA of the CDR3: TGTGCCAGTAGACCTTTACTAAACTATGGCTACACCTTC. It yields the protein CASRPLLNYGYTF.

This clone was seen a few times. This chain connects TRBV11-2 to TRBJ2-7, with D uncertain. V was cut by 0 bases and J by 4 bases, with 4 bases left in between. This CDR3 is built from 12 residues. Germline V CDR1 and CDR2: SGHAT, FQNNGV. CDR3 in DNA: TGTGCCAGCAGCTTAGATCGGTACGAGCAGTACTTC. Translation gives CASSLDRYEQYF.

The chain couples TRBV21-1 to TRBJ2-7; TRBD1 is taken as the D call from the table, unchecked against the DNA. TRBV21-1 is a documented pseudogene. This CDR3 comprises 15 residues. The CDR3 DNA follows: TGTGCCAGGTATAGGGGGACAGGGTGCTTGTACGAGCAGTACTTC. Translated, it gives CARYRGTGCLYEQYF.

This chain joins TRBV15 and TRBJ2-1, with 10 positions matching TRBD2. Germline CDR1 and CDR2: LNHNV and YYDKDF (reference sequence). This CDR3 contains 15 residues. Trimming at V came to 2 bases and at J to 5 bases, leaving 3 bases not matched to a gene. The CDR3 protein is CATSRPGLANNEQFF. DNA of the CDR3: TGTGCCACCAGCAGACCGGGACTAGCGAACAATGAGCAGTTCTTC.

The chain combines TRBV9 with TRBJ2-5, with 9 nucleotides matching TRBD2. The CDR3 spans 15 residues. V was clipped by 0 bases and J by 5 bases; unmatched bases: 5. The germline CDR1 and CDR2 sequences are SGDLS and YYNGEE. The CDR3 DNA follows: TGTGCCAGCAGCGTAGCCAGCGGGGGGTACGAGACCCAGTACTTC. It yields the protein CASSVASGGYETQYF.

The rearrangement links TRBV7-2 to TRBJ1-6; TRBD1 aligns across 10 bases. This CDR3 has 14 residues. The ends lost 5 bases at V and 11 bases at J; junction bases unmatched: 6. Germline V gives CDR1 SGHTA, CDR2 FQGNSA. The CDR3 loop reads CASSPGTGVTPLHF. The CDR3 DNA reads TGTGCCAGCAGCCCCGGGACAGGGGTAACACCCCTCCACTTT.

This rearrangement joins TRBV5-5 to TRBJ2-7, with a tentative D call TRBD2 (5 bases). V was cut by 2 bases and J by 2 bases, with 11 bases left in between. Germline loops: CDR1 SGHKS, CDR2 YYEKEE (reference sequence). The CDR3 spans 14 residues. The CDR3 spells CASSFRGMAYEQYF. The CDR3 DNA reads as TGTGCCAGCAGCTTTCGGGGAATGGCCTACGAGCAGTACTTC.

The genes are TRBV29-1 and TRBJ2-3; 7 nucleotides align to TRBD2. The germline V gene encodes CDR1 SQVTM and CDR2 ANQGSEA. The CDR3 spans 15 residues. The ends lost 3 bases at V and 0 bases at J; junction bases unmatched: 6. This CDR3 is CSVESAGESTDTQYF. CDR3 nucleotides: TGCAGCGTTGAGTCCGCGGGAGAAAGCACAGATACGCAGTATTTT.

This clone was seen more than once but under ten times. The gene calls are TRBV14 and TRBJ2-3; TRBD2 agrees at 9 bases. V gave up 1 base and J gave up 1 base; unmatched junction bases: 3. This CDR3 is 16 amino acids long. The germline CDR1 and CDR2 sequences are SGHDN and FVKESK. The CDR3, as DNA: TGTGCCAGCAGCCAAGCTAGCGGGGATCGCACAGATACGCAGTATTTT. It codes for CASSQASGDRTDTQYF.

V is TRBV6-1 and J is TRBJ2-7; the match to TRBD2 covers 11 bases. V lost 5 bases, J lost 7 bases, and 7 bases stayed unmatched. This CDR3 is 14 amino acids long. CDR1 and CDR2 (germline): MNHNS, SASEGT. The CDR3 DNA is TGTGCCAGCAGTCCTAGCGGGGGGTTTAGGGAGCAGTACTTC. It yields the protein CASSPSGGFREQYF.

The J gene is TRBJ1-5, the V gene TRBV6-1, with 8 nucleotides matching TRBD1. J was trimmed by 3 bases and V by 3 bases; bases with no gene match: 1. Germline CDR1 MNHNS, CDR2 SASEGT. This CDR3 region has 14 residues. The CDR3 is CASSDRGLNQPQHF. Written as DNA, the CDR3 is TGTGCCAGCAGTGACAGGGGGCTCAATCAGCCCCAGCATTTT.

V is TRBV6-1 and J is TRBJ1-2; 9 nucleotides line up with TRBD1. The J segment lost 8 bases and the V segment lost 5 bases, leaving 9 bases of the junction unmatched. CDR3 length: 14 amino acids. From germline, CDR1 is MNHNS and CDR2 SASEGT. The CDR3 bases are TGTGCCAGCAGTTTTGACAGGGGGGAAGGGGGCTACACCTTC. It codes for CASSFDRGEGGYTF.

J is TRBJ2-5 and V is TRBV11-2; 11 bases line up with TRBD2. The V and J ends lost 0 bases and 0 bases, in that order; junction bases with no gene match: 6. Germline CDR1 and CDR2: SGHAT and FQNNGV. CDR3 length equals 18 residues. The CDR3 is CASSLEGLAGQYQETQYF. CDR3 nucleotides: TGTGCCAGCAGCTTAGAAGGACTAGCGGGCCAGTACCAAGAGACCCAGTACTTC.

This clone has just a few counts. The chain is built from TRBV6-1 and TRBJ1-4; D gene uncertain. The CDR3 consists of 11 residues. The germline CDR1 and CDR2 sequences are MNHNS and SASEGT. Deletions cut 5 bases from V and 7 bases from J, with 5 bases between. CDR3 sequence: CASSRAEKLFF. CDR3 in DNA: TGTGCCAGCAGTCGAGCTGAAAAACTGTTTTTT.